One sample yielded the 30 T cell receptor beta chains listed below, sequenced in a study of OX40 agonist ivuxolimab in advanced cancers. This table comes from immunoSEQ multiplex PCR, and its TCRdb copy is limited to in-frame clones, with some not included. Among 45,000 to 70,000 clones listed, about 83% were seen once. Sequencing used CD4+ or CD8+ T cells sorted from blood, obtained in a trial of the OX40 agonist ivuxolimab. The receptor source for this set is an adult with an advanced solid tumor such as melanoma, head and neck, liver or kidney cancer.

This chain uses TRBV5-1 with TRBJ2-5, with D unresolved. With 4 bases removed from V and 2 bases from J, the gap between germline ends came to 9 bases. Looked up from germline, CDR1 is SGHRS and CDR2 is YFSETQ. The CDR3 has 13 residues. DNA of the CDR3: TGCGCCAGCAGCAACGGACCACAAGAGACCCAGTACTTC. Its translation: CASSNGPQETQYF.

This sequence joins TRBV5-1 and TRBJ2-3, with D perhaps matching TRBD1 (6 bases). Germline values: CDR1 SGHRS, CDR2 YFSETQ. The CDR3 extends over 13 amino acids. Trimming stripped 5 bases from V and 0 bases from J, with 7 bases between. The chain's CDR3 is CASRRGSTDTQYF. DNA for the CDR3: TGCGCCAGCAGAAGGGGGAGCACAGATACGCAGTATTTT. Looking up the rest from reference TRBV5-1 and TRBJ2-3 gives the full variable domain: KAGVTQTPRYLIKTRGQQVTLSCSPISGHRSVSWYQQTPGQGLQFLFEYFSETQRNKGNFPGRFSGRQFSNSRSEMNVSTLELGDSALYLCASRRGSTDTQYFGPGTRLTVL.

Written as DNA, the CDR3 is TGTGCCAGCAGTGAATTGTCGGGCACTGAAGCTTTCTTT. This sequence encodes CASSELSGTEAFF. The chain is built from TRBV2 and TRBJ1-1; D ambiguous. CDR3 length: 13 amino acids. Looked up from germline, CDR1 is SNHLY and CDR2 is FYNNEI. V lost 2 bases and J lost 4, with 8 bases in between.

CDR3 amino acids: CASSLSHEQFF. The CDR3 DNA sequence: TGTGCCAGCAGCTTAAGCCATGAGCAGTTCTTC. The chain is built from TRBV13 and TRBJ2-1; D gene ambiguous. In germline, CDR1 is PRHDT, CDR2 FYEKMQ (reference sequence). V was clipped by 2 bases and J by 8 bases, with 4 bases between them. The CDR3 has 11 residues.

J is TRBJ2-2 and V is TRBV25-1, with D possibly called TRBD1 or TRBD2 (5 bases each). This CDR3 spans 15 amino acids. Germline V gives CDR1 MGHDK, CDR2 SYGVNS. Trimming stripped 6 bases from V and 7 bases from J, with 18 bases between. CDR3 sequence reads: CASREKGTGNGELFF. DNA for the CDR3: TGTGCCAGCAGAGAAAAAGGGACCGGCAACGGGGAGCTGTTTTTT.

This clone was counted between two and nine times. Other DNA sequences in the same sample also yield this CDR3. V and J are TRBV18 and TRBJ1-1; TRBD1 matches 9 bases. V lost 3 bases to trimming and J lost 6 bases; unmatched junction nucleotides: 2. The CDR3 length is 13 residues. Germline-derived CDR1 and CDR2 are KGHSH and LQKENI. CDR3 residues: CASSPGQGAEAFF. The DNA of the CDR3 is TGTGCCAGCTCACCGGGACAGGGAGCTGAAGCTTTCTTT.

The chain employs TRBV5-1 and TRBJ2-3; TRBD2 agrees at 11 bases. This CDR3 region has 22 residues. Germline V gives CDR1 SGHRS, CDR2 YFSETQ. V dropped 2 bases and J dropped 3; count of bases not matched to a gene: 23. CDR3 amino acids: CASSFLSLGRLAGGRGTDTQYF. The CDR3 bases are TGCGCCAGCAGCTTCTTGTCCCTCGGGCGATTAGCGGGAGGGCGAGGGACAGATACGCAGTATTTT. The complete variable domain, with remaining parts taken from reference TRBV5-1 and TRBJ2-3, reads KAGVTQTPRYLIKTRGQQVTLSCSPISGHRSVSWYQQTPGQGLQFLFEYFSETQRNKGNFPGRFSGRQFSNSRSEMNVSTLELGDSALYLCASSFLSLGRLAGGRGTDTQYFGPGTRLTVL.

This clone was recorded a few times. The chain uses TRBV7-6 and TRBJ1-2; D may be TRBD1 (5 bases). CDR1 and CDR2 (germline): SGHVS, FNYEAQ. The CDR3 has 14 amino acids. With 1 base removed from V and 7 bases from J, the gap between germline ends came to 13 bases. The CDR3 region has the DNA TGTGCCAGCAGCTTAGGACAGCGGGCTGGTGGCTACACCTTC. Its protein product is CASSLGQRAGGYTF.

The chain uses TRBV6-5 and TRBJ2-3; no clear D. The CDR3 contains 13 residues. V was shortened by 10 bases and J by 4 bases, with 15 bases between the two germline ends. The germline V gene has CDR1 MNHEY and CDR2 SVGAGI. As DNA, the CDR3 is TGTGCCACAGGCAATGGGGATTCAGATACGCAGTATTTT. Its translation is CATGNGDSDTQYF.

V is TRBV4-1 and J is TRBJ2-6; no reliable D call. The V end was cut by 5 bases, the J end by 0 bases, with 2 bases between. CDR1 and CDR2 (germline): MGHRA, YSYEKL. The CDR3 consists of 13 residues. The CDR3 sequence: CASSDSGANVLTF. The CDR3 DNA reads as TGCGCCAGCAGCGACTCTGGGGCCAACGTCCTGACTTTC.

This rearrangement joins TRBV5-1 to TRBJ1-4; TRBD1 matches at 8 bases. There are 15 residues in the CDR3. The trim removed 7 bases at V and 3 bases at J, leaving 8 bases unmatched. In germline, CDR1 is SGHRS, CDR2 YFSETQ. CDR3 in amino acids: CASGQGASANEKLFF. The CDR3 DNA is TGCGCCAGCGGGCAGGGGGCGTCTGCTAATGAAAAACTGTTTTTT.

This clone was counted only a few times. Here the CDR3 reads CASSDPTGFGYEQYF. CDR3 nucleotides: TGTGCCAGCAGTGACCCGACAGGGTTCGGTTACGAGCAGTACTTC. The chain joins TRBV25-1 to TRBJ2-7, with TRBD1 matching 7 bases. The length of the CDR3 is 15 residues. The V gene end was trimmed by 3 bases and the J gene end by 4 bases; junction bases not matched to a gene: 9. Germline V gene lookup returns CDR1 MGHDK and CDR2 SYGVNS.

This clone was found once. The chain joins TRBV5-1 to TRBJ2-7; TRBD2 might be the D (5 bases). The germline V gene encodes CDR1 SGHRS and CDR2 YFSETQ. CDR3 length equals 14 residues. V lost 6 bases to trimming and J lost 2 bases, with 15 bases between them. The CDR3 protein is CASTPQPGTYEQYF. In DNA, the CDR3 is TGCGCCAGCACCCCCCAGCCCGGGACCTACGAGCAGTACTTC.

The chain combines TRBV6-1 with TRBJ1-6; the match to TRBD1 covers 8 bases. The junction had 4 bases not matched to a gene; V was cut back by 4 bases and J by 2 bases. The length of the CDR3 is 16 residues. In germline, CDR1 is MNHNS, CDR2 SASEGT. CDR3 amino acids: CASSADRGPYNSPLHF. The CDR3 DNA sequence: TGTGCCAGCAGTGCCGACAGGGGACCCTATAATTCACCCCTCCACTTT.

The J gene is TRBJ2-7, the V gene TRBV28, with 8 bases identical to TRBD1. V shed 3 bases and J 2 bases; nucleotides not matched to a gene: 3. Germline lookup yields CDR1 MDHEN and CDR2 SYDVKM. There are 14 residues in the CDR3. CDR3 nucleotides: TGTGCCAGCAGTTTGGCACAGGGGGCCTACGAGCAGTACTTC. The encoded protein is CASSLAQGAYEQYF.

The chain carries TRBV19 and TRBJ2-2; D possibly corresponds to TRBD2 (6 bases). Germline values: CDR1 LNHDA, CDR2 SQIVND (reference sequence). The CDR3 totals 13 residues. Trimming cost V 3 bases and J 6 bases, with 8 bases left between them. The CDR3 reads CASSMWGAGELFF. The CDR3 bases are TGTGCCAGTAGTATGTGGGGGGCCGGGGAGCTGTTTTTT. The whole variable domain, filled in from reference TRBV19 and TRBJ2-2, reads DGGITQSPKYLFRKEGQNVTLSCEQNLNHDAMYWYRQDPGQGLRLIYYSQIVNDFQKGDIAEGYSVSREKKESFPLTVTSAQKNPTAFYLCASSMWGAGELFFGEGSRLTVL.

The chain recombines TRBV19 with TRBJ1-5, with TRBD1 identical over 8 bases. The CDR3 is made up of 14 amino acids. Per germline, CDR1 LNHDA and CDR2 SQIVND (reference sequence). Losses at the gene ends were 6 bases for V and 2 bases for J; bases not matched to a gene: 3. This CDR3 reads CASSTTGGNQPQHF. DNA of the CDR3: TGTGCCAGTAGCACGACAGGGGGCAATCAGCCCCAGCATTTT. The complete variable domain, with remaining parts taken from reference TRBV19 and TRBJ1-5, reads DGGITQSPKYLFRKEGQNVTLSCEQNLNHDAMYWYRQDPGQGLRLIYYSQIVNDFQKGDIAEGYSVSREKKESFPLTVTSAQKNPTAFYLCASSTTGGNQPQHFGDGTRLSIL.

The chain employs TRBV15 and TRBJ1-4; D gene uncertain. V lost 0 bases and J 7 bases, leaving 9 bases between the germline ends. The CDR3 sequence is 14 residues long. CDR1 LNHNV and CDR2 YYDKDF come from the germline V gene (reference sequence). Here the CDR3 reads CATSRDGQLEKLFF. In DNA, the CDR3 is TGTGCCACCAGCAGAGACGGCCAGCTTGAAAAACTGTTTTTT. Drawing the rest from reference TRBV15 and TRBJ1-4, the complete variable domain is DAMVIQNPRYQVTQFGKPVTLSCSQTLNHNVMYWYQQKSSQAPKLLFHYYDKDFNNEADTPDNFQSRRPNTSFCFLDIRSPGLGDTAMYLCATSRDGQLEKLFFGSGTQLSVL.

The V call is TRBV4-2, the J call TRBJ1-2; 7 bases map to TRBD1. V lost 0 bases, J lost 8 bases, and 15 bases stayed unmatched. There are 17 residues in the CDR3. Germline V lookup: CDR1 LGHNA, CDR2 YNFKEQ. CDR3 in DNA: TGTGCCAGCAGCCAAGAGATTGGAGGGCAGGGGGTCTACGGCTACACCTTC. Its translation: CASSQEIGGQGVYGYTF.

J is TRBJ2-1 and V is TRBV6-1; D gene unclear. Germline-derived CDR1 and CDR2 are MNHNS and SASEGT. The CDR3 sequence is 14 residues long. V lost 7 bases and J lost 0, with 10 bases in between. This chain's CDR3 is CASTPASSYNEQFF. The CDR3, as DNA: TGTGCCAGCACCCCCGCGAGCTCCTACAATGAGCAGTTCTTC.

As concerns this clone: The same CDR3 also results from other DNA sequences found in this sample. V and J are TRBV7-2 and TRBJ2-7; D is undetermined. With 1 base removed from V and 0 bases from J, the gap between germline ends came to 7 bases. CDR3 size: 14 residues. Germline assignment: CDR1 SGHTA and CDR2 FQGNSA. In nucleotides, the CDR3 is TGTGCCAGCAGCTTAGGTTCAGGCTCCTACGAGCAGTACTTC. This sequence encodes CASSLGSGSYEQYF. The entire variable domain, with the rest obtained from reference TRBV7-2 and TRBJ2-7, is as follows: GAGVSQSPSNKVTEKGKDVELRCDPISGHTALYWYRQSLGQGLEFLIYFQGNSAPDKSGLPSDRFSAERTGGSVSTLTIQRTQQEDSAVYLCASSLGSGSYEQYFGPGTRLTVT.

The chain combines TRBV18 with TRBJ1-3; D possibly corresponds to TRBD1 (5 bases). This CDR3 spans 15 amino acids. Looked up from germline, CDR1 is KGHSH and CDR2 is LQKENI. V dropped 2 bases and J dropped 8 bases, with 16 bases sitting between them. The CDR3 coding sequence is TGTGCCAGCTCACCATCTGGGCAGGGTGCGGACACCATATATTTT. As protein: CASSPSGQGADTIYF.

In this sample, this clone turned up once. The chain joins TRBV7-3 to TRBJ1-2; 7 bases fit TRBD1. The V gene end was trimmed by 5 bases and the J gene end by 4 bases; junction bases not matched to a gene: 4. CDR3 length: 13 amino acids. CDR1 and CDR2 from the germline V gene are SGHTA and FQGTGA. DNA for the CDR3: TGTGCCAGCAGCCAGACAGGGCTCTATGGCTACACCTTC. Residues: CASSQTGLYGYTF.

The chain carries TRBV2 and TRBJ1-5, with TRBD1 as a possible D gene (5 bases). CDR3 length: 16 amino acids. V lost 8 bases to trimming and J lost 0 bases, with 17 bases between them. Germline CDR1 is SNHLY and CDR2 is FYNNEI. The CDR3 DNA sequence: TGTGCCAGCGACCGGGAGGGGCCACATAGCAATCAGCCCCAGCATTTT. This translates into CASDREGPHSNQPQHF.

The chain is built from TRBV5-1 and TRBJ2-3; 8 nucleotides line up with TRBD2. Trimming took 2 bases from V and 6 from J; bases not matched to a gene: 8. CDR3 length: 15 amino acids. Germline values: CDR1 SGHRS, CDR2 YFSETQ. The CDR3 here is CASSFSGSISDTQYF. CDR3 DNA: TGCGCCAGCAGCTTCAGCGGGAGTATATCGGATACGCAGTATTTT. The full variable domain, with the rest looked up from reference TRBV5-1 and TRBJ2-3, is KAGVTQTPRYLIKTRGQQVTLSCSPISGHRSVSWYQQTPGQGLQFLFEYFSETQRNKGNFPGRFSGRQFSNSRSEMNVSTLELGDSALYLCASSFSGSISDTQYFGPGTRLTVL.

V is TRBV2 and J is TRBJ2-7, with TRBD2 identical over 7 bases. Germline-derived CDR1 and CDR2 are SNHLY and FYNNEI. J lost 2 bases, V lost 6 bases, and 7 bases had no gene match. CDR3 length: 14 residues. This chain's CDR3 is CASRDRGVTYEQYF. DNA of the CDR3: TGTGCCAGCAGGGATCGGGGGGTTACCTACGAGCAGTACTTC.

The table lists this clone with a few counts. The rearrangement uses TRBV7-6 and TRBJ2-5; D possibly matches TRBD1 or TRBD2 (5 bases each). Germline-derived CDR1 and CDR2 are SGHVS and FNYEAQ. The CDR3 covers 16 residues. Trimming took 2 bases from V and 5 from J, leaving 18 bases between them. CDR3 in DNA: TGTGCCAGCAGCTTAAGTCAAAATCGGGGACCGGAGACCCAGTACTTC. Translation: CASSLSQNRGPETQYF. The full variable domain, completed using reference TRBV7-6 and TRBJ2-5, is GAGVSQSPRYKVTKRGQDVALRCDPISGHVSLYWYRQALGQGPEFLTYFNYEAQQDKSGLPNDRFSAERPEGSISTLTIQRTEQRDSAMYRCASSLSQNRGPETQYFGPGTRLLVL.

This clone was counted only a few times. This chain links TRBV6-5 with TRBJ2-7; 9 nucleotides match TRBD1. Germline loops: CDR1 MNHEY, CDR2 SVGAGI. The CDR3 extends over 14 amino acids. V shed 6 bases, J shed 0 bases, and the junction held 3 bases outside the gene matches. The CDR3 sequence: CASRKGQGSYEQYF. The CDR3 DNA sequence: TGTGCCAGCAGAAAGGGACAGGGCTCCTACGAGCAGTACTTC.

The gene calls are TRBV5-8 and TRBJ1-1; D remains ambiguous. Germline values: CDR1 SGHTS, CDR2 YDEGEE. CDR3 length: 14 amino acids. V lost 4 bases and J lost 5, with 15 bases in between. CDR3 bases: TGTGCCAGCAGCCCTGGGGATGGTGAAACTGAAGCTTTCTTT. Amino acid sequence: CASSPGDGETEAFF.

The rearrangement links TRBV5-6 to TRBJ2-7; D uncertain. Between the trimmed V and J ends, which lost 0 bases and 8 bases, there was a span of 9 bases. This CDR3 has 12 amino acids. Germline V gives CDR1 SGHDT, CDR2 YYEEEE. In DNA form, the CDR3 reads TGTGCCAGCAGCTTGGGAATTATGAAGCAGTACTTC. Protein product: CASSLGIMKQYF.